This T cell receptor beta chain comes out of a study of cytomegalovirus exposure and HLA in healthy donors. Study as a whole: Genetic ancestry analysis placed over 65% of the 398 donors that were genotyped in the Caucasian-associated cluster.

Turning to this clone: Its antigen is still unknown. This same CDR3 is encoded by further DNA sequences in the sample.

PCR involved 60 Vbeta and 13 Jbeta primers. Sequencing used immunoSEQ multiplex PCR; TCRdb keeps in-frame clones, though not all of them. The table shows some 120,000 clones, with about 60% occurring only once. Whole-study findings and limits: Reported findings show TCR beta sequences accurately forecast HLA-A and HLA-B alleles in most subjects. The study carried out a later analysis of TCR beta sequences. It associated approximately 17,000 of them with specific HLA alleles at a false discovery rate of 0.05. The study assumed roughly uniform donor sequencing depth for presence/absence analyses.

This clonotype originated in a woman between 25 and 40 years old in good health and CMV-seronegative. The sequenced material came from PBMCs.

CDR3 DNA: TGTGCCAGCAGCCTGAGATGGGACAGGGTAGAGACCCAGTACTTC. It is translated as CASSLRWDRVETQYF. The chain employs TRBV7-9 and TRBJ2-5; 9 bases line up with TRBD1. With 5 bases clipped from V and 4 bases from J, the junction kept 8 bases outside the gene matches. The germline V gene encodes CDR1 SEHNR and CDR2 FQNEAQ (reference sequence). The CDR3 totals 15 residues.